This T cell receptor beta chain was documented in a study of beta chain features in type 1 diabetes (dated by TCRdb to 2017 to 2018). General notes on the study: Mean age, gender distribution, total cell number and subset yield were not different between patients and healthy donors. The study compared the TCRB repertoires of sorted circulating CD4+ T cell subsets in recently diagnosed type 1 diabetes patients with those in matched healthy donors. A total of 100 million to 110 million sorted cells were examined across all samples, and a strong correlation was observed between cell number per subset and RNA yield. Regulatory and stem cell-like memory subsets were obtained from only 8 patients and roughly 8 healthy donors, while naive and central memory subsets were obtained from all 30 or so donors.

The paper's findings and limits, for the study overall: Shorter templates might have been favored by PCR, but patient and control samples were amplified and corrected together, so both groups would have been affected equally by any skew. Sequencing cDNA rather than genomic DNA could over-represent highly expressing activated cells, although activation and CD3 levels did not differ between groups. Only small numbers of individuals were included in the HLA sub-analyses, which left unresolved whether HLA type had any influence on TCRB rearrangement. Naive, central memory and regulatory TCRB repertoires appeared more similar among patients than among healthy donors. A moderate but significant shortening of TCRB CDR3 length was observed in type 1 diabetes patients in all four CD4+ subsets. At VDJ recombination sites, patients with type 1 diabetes made fewer insertions and deleted more nucleotides, a pattern implying thymic rearrangement abnormalities.

For this clone: The antigen it binds to is not known. Per-base quality was not reported, and no clone a single base away is much larger than it.

Measured from the cysteine to the phenylalanine, the CDR3 is 15 residues long. Kept here is only the CDR3 DNA, which spans 45 bases and is read in frame from base 1. A single peripheral blood draw of about 116 mL on average was collected from each donor into heparinised tubes. A BD FACSAria II was used to sort naive, central memory, regulatory and stem cell-like memory CD4+ T cells with a panel that included CD45RO, CCR7, CD25, CD127, CD95 and CD27. Every sorted population had a purity above 95%. Right away, PBMCs were isolated by Lymphoprep density gradient centrifugation and were stained directly, with no culture step. Samples were stained and sorted in pairs, with one healthy donor and one patient per experiment, so that batch effects were minimized. The entire isolated RNA was reverse transcribed using the High Capacity cDNA Reverse Transcription Kit, and thus expressed TCRB transcripts were sequenced. Deep immunoSEQ sequencing was performed on naive, central memory and regulatory T cell samples, with an average of around 3.4 million total reads per sample. Sorted cells were lysed in RLT buffer, and RNA was extracted using DNase-treated RNeasy Micro or Mini kits according to cell number. Each cell subset was processed on its own to prevent cross-contamination, while patient and healthy donor samples were processed together. The immunoSEQ multiplex PCR was used to amplify TCRB sequences from cDNA, yielding 87-bp fragments that span the CDR3 region. Sequencing of the amplicons was done on the Illumina HiSeq platform. In the authors' own workflow: Synthetic template baselines were used to correct PCR bias computationally, reads within Hamming distance 2 were collapsed together, and singletons that could not be merged were discarded. Reads were aligned against IMGT to assign V, D and J genes, CDR3 length and insertions or deletions at six rearrangement sites. Within each subset, clonotype counts were normalized to sorted cell number, and only after that were true diversity and Gini coefficients computed with the tcR R package. The overlap coefficient, calculated on TCRB nucleotide sequences, was used to quantify repertoire sharing. As a proxy for the pre-selection repertoire, out-of-frame TCRB sequences from naive cells were analyzed. TCRdb carries this immuneACCESS record with in-frame sequences only. Its versions omit some clonotypes, under half of them owing to an unresolved V gene in the studies checked, with the rest unexplained. V, J and clone size were drawn from that table, and D and trimming were deduced from the DNA. In this sample the table shows over 700,000 clones, around a sixth of which occur a single time. About 0.02% of the sample goes to the ten largest clones.

The receptor chain draws on TRBV1 and TRBJ2-3; the table's D gene call, TRBD2, was not cross checked with the DNA. TRBV1 is shown as a pseudogene. The clonotype was recovered from a woman aged 18-29 years in good health. Material: naive CD4+ T cells from blood. The sample's cell subset or site, from its label and the paper: true naive CD4+ T cells. The CDR3 amino acid sequence is: CTSSQASASTDTQYF. The nucleotides are TGCACCAGCAGCCAAGCTAGTGCTAGCACAGATACGCAGTATTTT.